This T cell receptor (beta chain) was observed in a study of shared clonotypes between healthy human individuals. Study findings and constraints: Non-shared clonotypes were found to have lower generation probabilities than the clonotypes that were shared by all four of the sorted-subset donors. Exclusively blood specimens were collected; tissue repertoires likely differ.

Several immunoSEQ 96-well plates shared each subset's DNA, each plate a replicate. Only in-frame clones appear in the TCRdb table, and some are missing; sequencing was by immunoSEQ multiplex PCR. The sample shows about 2.1 million clones, just over 90% of them seen only once. This clone was picked up a small number of times. Its antigen is as yet unknown. Naive-designated CD8 cells lacked CD45RO, were positively enriched for CCR7, and omitted terminally differentiated effector memory CD45RA+ cells. Looked up from germline, CDR1 is SEHNR and CDR2 is FQNEAQ (reference sequence). The CDR3 length is 11 residues. V gave up 8 bases and J gave up 10 bases, with 14 bases separating them.

The chain combines TRBV7-9 with TRBJ1-1, with a possible D match to TRBD1 (6 bases). The sequenced material came from naive CD8+ T cells from PBMCs. The source is a man younger than 35 in good health. Some clones in this sample may be carry-over from other donors' samples. The DNA for the CDR3 is TGTGCCAGCGCAGGGGATCTCAGAGCTTTCTTT. This encodes CASAGDLRAFF.